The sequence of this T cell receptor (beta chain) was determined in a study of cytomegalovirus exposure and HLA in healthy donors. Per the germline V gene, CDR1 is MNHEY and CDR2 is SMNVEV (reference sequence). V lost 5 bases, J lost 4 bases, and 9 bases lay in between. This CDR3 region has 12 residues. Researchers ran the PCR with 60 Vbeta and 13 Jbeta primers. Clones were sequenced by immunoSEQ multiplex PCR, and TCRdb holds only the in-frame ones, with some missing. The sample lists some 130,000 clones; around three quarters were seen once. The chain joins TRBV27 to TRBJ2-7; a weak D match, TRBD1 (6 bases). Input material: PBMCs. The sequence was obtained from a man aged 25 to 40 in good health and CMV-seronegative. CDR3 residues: CASSTQGYEQYF. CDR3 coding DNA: TGTGCCAGCAGTACGCAGGGGTACGAGCAGTACTTC.